This T cell receptor (beta chain) was identified during a study of T cell responses to AZD1222 COVID-19 vaccine. Study as a whole: Second doses that came at about 4 or about 12 weeks were put together. General observations from the study: Spike-specific TCR breadth and depth went up after people got two AZD1222 doses. Repertoire sampling was restricted to post-peak T cell response timepoints. Donors in the cohort were predominantly white British and more often female, and clonal diversity was possibly underestimated.

Only in-frame clones appear in the TCRdb table, and some are missing; sequencing was by immunoSEQ multiplex PCR. In the table there are around 130,000 clones, about 89% of which are singletons. With 6 bases removed from V and 0 bases from J, the gap between germline ends came to 14 bases. The CDR3 contains 15 residues. CDR1 and CDR2 from the germline V gene are KGHSH and LQKENI. This clone was counted only a few times. Its matching antigen is unknown. The chain employs TRBV18 and TRBJ1-1; unclear D gene. This sample comprised peripheral blood, obtained on day 0 of AZD1222 vaccination. This clonotype was sampled from an adult in good health. DNA for the CDR3: TGTGCCAGCTCGCGGAGCGAAAGGGTGAACACTGAAGCTTTCTTT. This encodes CASSRSERVNTEAFF.